The clone carrying this TCR beta chain was detected a few times. The data are from a study of T cell responses to AZD1222 COVID-19 vaccine. Sequencing was performed with immunoSEQ multiplex PCR; in TCRdb, only in-frame clones are kept and a portion is missing. The table shows approximately 100,000 clones, with just over 90% occurring only once. Germline loops: CDR1 MDHEN, CDR2 SYDVKM. The V end was cut by 5 bases, the J end by 1 base, with 8 bases between. The CDR3 is made up of 13 amino acids. This TCR was recovered from an adult in good health. This specimen was peripheral blood, taken on day 0 of AZD1222 vaccination. The chain carries TRBV28 and TRBJ1-1, with a weak D call TRBD1 (6 bases). DNA for the CDR3: TGTGCCAGCAGTCTACAGGGGAACACTGAAGCTTTCTTT. Translating gives CASSLQGNTEAFF. Full variable domain (missing parts from reference TRBV28 and TRBJ1-1): DVKVTQSSRYLVKRTGEKVFLECVQDMDHENMFWYRQDPGLGLRLIYFSYDVKMKEKGDIPEGYSVSREKKERFSLILESASTNQTSMYLCASSLQGNTEAFFGQGTRLTVV.